The 7 T cell receptor beta chains below were found in one sample sequenced in a study of blood T cell repertoires in COVID-19. TCRdb's copy holds only in-frame clones and misses some; the assay was immunoSEQ multiplex PCR. The data contain 200,000 or so clones, about 80% of them singletons. Input material: PBMCs or T cells enriched from blood (not recorded which). Every receptor here comes from a man aged 35 to 55 who had recovered from COVID-19.

The CDR3 nucleotides are TGCGCCAGCAGCCAAGCCCCAGGAGGGAAGCAGGCTTTCTTT. It specifies CASSQAPGGKQAFF. The chain couples TRBV4-1 to TRBJ1-1; D is unresolved. V was shortened by 1 base and J by 11 bases, with 17 bases between the two germline ends. There are 14 residues in the CDR3. Per the germline V gene, CDR1 is MGHRA and CDR2 is YSYEKL.

The chain employs TRBV10-3 and TRBJ2-3; no definite D call. The CDR3 runs to 11 residues. Between the trimmed V and J ends, which lost 8 bases and 6 bases, there was a span of 9 bases. Looked up from germline, CDR1 is ENHRY and CDR2 is SYGVKD. CDR3 in amino acids: CAIALDDTQYF. CDR3 nucleotide sequence: TGTGCCATCGCCTTAGATGATACGCAGTATTTT.

The chain links TRBV5-1 to TRBJ1-4; D is ambiguous. The germline V gene encodes CDR1 SGHRS and CDR2 YFSETQ. The CDR3 sequence is 16 residues long. V lost 4 bases and J lost 3, with 16 bases in between. As DNA, the CDR3 is TGCGCCAGCAGCCCGGGAGCCCGCGGGGCTAATGAAAAACTGTTTTTT. This sequence encodes CASSPGARGANEKLFF.

This chain connects TRBV11-2 to TRBJ2-7; 10 nucleotides align to TRBD1. V shed 5 bases, J shed 0 bases, and the junction held 4 bases outside the gene matches. CDR1 and CDR2 (germline): SGHAT, FQNNGV. The CDR3 runs 15 residues. Here the CDR3 reads CASSLRDRGSYEQYF. CDR3 bases: TGTGCCAGCAGCCTCCGGGACAGGGGCTCCTACGAGCAGTACTTC.

The chain joins TRBV9 to TRBJ2-7, with D possibly TRBD2 on 6 matching bases. Germline assignment: CDR1 SGDLS and CDR2 YYNGEE. V was cut by 0 bases and J by 7 bases, with 11 bases left in between. This CDR3 has 13 amino acids. CDR3 nucleotide sequence: TGTGCCAGCAGCGTAGTAAATGGGGGGGAGCAGTACTTC. As protein: CASSVVNGGEQYF.

V usage is TRBV5-1 and J usage is TRBJ2-1, with TRBD1 as a possible D gene (6 bases). V was shortened by 1 base and J by 6 bases, with 14 bases between the two germline ends. This CDR3 region has 15 residues. Germline-derived CDR1 and CDR2 are SGHRS and YFSETQ. The CDR3 DNA reads as TGCGCCAGCAGCTTGACAGGGCCTGGGTTCAATGAGCAGTTCTTC. Translated, it gives CASSLTGPGFNEQFF.

This clone was counted once. V is TRBV29-1 and J is TRBJ2-7; maybe TRBD1 (7 bases). The CDR3 spans 11 residues. V lost 6 bases and J 6 bases, leaving 12 bases between the germline ends. The germline CDR1 and CDR2 sequences are SQVTM and ANQGSEA. CDR3 DNA sequence: TGCAGCGTCCCCCAGGGGGGCGAGCAGTACTTC. The encoded protein is CSVPQGGEQYF.